This entry lists 29 T cell receptor beta chains sequenced from one sample in a study of T cell clusters in autoimmune cytopenias. TRB amplification used 250 ng of peripheral blood genomic DNA. TRB rearrangements were amplified by touch-down multiplex PCR with mixed TRB-A/B primers. TCRdb re-called the multiplex PCR reads and shows each CDR3 protein once, DNA omitted. This repertoire includes some 8,100 distinct CDR3 sequences. Material: peripheral blood. The receptors here all came from a human donor with an autoimmune cytopenia or autoimmune hepatitis (not recorded which).

According to its frequency, this clonotype is medium-sized. V is TRBV6-1 and J is TRBJ1-2. The CDR3 consists of 13 residues. The germline gives CDR1 MNHNS, CDR2 SASEGT. This CDR3 reads CASRAWFSYGYTF.

This chain joins TRBV12-3 or TRBV12-4 and TRBJ1-5. The CDR3 is 15 amino acids. The CDR3 here is CASSHDGPSNQPQHF.

The chain uses TRBV20-1 and TRBJ1-4. The CDR3 is 14 residues long. Germline V gives CDR1 DFQATT, CDR2 SNEGSKA (reference sequence). The CDR3 protein is CSARDGSTNEKLFF.

Considering frequency, this clonotype is medium-sized (0.01 to 0.1%). This chain uses TRBV6-5 with TRBJ1-6. CDR3 length: 15 amino acids. Germline V lookup: CDR1 MNHEY, CDR2 SVGAGI. This chain's CDR3 is CASSAQGLQNSPLHF.

This clonotype shows up as medium-sized by frequency. V is TRBV7-6 and J is TRBJ1-3. CDR3 length equals 17 residues. The germline CDR1 and CDR2 sequences are SGHVS and FNYEAQ. CDR3 loop: CASSLGPLGSAGNTIYF.

The chain recombines TRBV5-6 with TRBJ2-6. The CDR3 extends over 14 amino acids. Looked up from germline, CDR1 is SGHDT and CDR2 is YYEEEE. The CDR3 is CASSLGAGANVLTF.

This clonotype is classed as medium-sized by frequency. The genes are TRBV20-1 and TRBJ1-1. CDR1 DFQATT and CDR2 SNEGSKA come from the germline V gene (reference sequence). The CDR3 loop spans 12 amino acids. CDR3 sequence: CSARARNTEAFF.

The J gene is TRBJ2-7, the V gene TRBV20-1; TCRdb indicates TRBD2, and absent DNA this call remains unverified. The CDR3 runs 14 residues. Germline V gene lookup returns CDR1 DFQATT and CDR2 SNEGSKA (reference sequence). Here the CDR3 reads CSARTGTTYYEQYF.

The rearrangement links TRBV20-1 to TRBJ1-5; TCRdb names TRBD1, which stays unverified in the absence of DNA. Looked up from germline, CDR1 is DFQATT and CDR2 is SNEGSKA (reference sequence). This CDR3 has 17 residues. The CDR3 here is CSAREGGRGLLNQPQHF.

The V call is TRBV7-6, the J call TRBJ1-1; TCRdb picks TRBD1, but there is no DNA to check that call. This CDR3 has 17 residues. The germline V gene has CDR1 SGHVS and CDR2 FNYEAQ. The CDR3 loop reads CASSPLSTGGTDTEAFF.

The J gene is TRBJ2-3, the V gene TRBV6-6. The CDR3 loop spans 14 amino acids. Germline loops: CDR1 MNHNY, CDR2 SVGAGI (reference sequence). CDR3 protein: CASSAMGSLDTQYF.

The rearrangement uses TRBV20-1 and TRBJ2-7; TCRdb's assignment of TRBD2 cannot be checked, as there is no DNA. The CDR3 runs to 17 residues. Germline CDR1 is DFQATT and CDR2 is SNEGSKA (reference sequence). The chain's CDR3 is CSARDYYSGGAGYEQYF.

This clonotype is identified as medium-sized from frequency. The chain combines TRBV19 with TRBJ2-1; the TRBD2 assignment by TCRdb is unverifiable without DNA. The CDR3 is 15 residues long. The germline V gene encodes CDR1 LNHDA and CDR2 SQIVND (reference sequence). The CDR3 loop is CASSISGPAYNEQFF.

The rearrangement uses TRBV2 and TRBJ1-1; TCRdb selects TRBD1, and the lack of DNA leaves this call unchecked. Germline V gives CDR1 SNHLY, CDR2 FYNNEI. The CDR3 has 15 amino acids. The CDR3 loop is CASSVQGLGNTEAFF.

The chain combines TRBV4-1 with TRBJ2-7; TCRdb names TRBD1, which stays unverified in the absence of DNA. Looked up from germline, CDR1 is MGHRA and CDR2 is YSYEKL. The CDR3 sequence is 14 residues long. The chain's CDR3 is CASSQGYQGNEQYF.

This chain connects TRBV20-1 to TRBJ2-7; TCRdb's assignment of TRBD2 cannot be checked, as there is no DNA. CDR1 is DFQATT, CDR2 SNEGSKA, per germline (reference sequence). The CDR3 runs 14 residues. The CDR3 protein is CSARGTPSPYEQYF.

The chain links TRBV5-1 to TRBJ1-1. The CDR3 is 13 residues long. Per the germline V gene, CDR1 is SGHRS and CDR2 is YFSETQ. The CDR3 reads CASNDGGGTEAFF.

The rearrangement links TRBV23-1 to TRBJ2-5. TRBV23-1 is sorted into the ORF group, with uncertain function. This CDR3 is built from 14 residues. The CDR3 spells CASSQRQKKETQYF.

By frequency, this clonotype registers medium-sized. The V call is TRBV30, the J call TRBJ2-1; TCRdb reports TRBD1, a call that lacks DNA to check it against. In germline, CDR1 is GTSNPN, CDR2 SVGIG (reference sequence). This CDR3 region has 13 residues. CDR3 sequence reads: CAWSWASYNEQFF.

The V call is TRBV10-1, the J call TRBJ1-2; TCRdb designates TRBD1, a call that cannot be tested without DNA. The CDR3 consists of 13 residues. Germline V CDR1 and CDR2: WNHNN, SYGVQD (reference sequence). The CDR3 reads CASSRDISYGYTF.

This clonotype counts as medium-sized (0.01 to 0.1%) by frequency. The chain is built from TRBV6-1 and TRBJ2-7; TCRdb names TRBD1, which stays unverified in the absence of DNA. Germline V gene lookup returns CDR1 MNHNS and CDR2 SASEGT. The CDR3 runs to 11 residues. The CDR3 region is CATSQGYEQYF.

The V and J genes are TRBV18 and TRBJ1-2; TCRdb returns TRBD1, unconfirmable since there is no DNA. Germline V CDR1 and CDR2: KGHSH, LQKENI. The CDR3 length is 14 residues. This CDR3 reads CASSPPRGLRGYTF.

Its frequency marks this clonotype as medium-sized. The V call is TRBV7-9, the J call TRBJ2-5; TCRdb's D call, TRBD1, is unchecked because there is no DNA. CDR1 is SEHNR and CDR2 is FQNEAQ in the germline V gene (reference sequence). This CDR3 region has 13 residues. The CDR3 here is CASTPDTGETQYF.

The chain joins TRBV6-5 to TRBJ2-5. The CDR3 contains 14 residues. Germline loops: CDR1 MNHEY, CDR2 SVGAGI. CDR3 residues: CASSPFGSYNEQYF.

The chain links TRBV6-2 or TRBV6-3 to TRBJ2-7; TCRdb's D call of TRBD1 is untestable without DNA. The CDR3 has 13 residues. In germline, CDR1 is MNHEY, CDR2 SVGEGT. The CDR3 is CASSPDREIEQYF.

By frequency, this clonotype is medium-sized (0.01 to 0.1%). The chain has TRBV7-6 and TRBJ1-5; checking the TCRdb D call of TRBD1 is not possible without DNA. Germline assignment: CDR1 SGHVS and CDR2 FNYEAQ. This CDR3 has 15 residues. The CDR3 protein is CASSPSGQGNQPQHF. The full variable domain, completed using reference TRBV7-6 and TRBJ1-5, is GAGVSQSPRYKVTKRGQDVALRCDPISGHVSLYWYRQALGQGPEFLTYFNYEAQQDKSGLPNDRFSAERPEGSISTLTIQRTEQRDSAMYRCASSPSGQGNQPQHFGDGTRLSIL.

Frequency places this clonotype as medium-sized (0.01 to 0.1%). This sequence joins TRBV6-5 and TRBJ2-2; TCRdb returns TRBD1, unconfirmable since there is no DNA. Per the germline V gene, CDR1 is MNHEY and CDR2 is SVGAGI. This CDR3 comprises 14 residues. CDR3 in amino acids: CASSYSGVTGELFF.

The rearrangement joins TRBV9 to TRBJ2-7; the TRBD1 assignment by TCRdb is unverifiable without DNA. The CDR3 has 15 amino acids. Per the germline V gene, CDR1 is SGDLS and CDR2 is YYNGEE. CDR3 amino acids: CASSVAGGGPYEQYF.

The chain recombines TRBV18 with TRBJ2-3; TCRdb proposes TRBD1, but this gene call is untestable without DNA. CDR3 length: 14 amino acids. Germline V gene sequence: CDR1 KGHSH, CDR2 LQKENI. CDR3 in amino acids: CASSPTGRTDTQYF.